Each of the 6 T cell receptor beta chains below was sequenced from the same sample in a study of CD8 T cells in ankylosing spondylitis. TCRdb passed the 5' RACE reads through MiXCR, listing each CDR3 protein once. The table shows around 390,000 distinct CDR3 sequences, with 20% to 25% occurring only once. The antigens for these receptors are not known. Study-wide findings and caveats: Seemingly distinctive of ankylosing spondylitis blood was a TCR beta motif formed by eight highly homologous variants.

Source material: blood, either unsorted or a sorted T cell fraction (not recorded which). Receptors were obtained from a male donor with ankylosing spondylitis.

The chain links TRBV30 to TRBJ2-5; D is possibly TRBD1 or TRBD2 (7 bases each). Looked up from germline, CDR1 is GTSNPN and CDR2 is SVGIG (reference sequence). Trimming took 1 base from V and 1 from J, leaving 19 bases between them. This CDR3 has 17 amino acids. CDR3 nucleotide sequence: TGTGCCTGGAGTGGTCCAGGGGGGGTGTGGGGCCAAGAGACCCAGTACTTC. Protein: CAWSGPGGVWGQETQYF.

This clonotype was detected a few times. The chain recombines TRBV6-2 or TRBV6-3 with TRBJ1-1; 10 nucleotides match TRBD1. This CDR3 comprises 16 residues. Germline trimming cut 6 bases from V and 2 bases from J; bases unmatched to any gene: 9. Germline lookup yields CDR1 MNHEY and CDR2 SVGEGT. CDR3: CASSHWTGGLNTEAFF. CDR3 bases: TGTGCCAGCAGCCATTGGACAGGGGGATTAAACACTGAAGCTTTCTTT.

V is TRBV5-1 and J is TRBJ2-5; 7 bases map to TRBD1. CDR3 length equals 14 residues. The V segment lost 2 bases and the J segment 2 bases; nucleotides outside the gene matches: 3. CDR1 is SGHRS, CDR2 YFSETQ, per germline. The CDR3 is CASSLPGQQETQYF. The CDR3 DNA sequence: TGCGCCAGCAGCTTACCGGGACAGCAAGAGACCCAGTACTTC.

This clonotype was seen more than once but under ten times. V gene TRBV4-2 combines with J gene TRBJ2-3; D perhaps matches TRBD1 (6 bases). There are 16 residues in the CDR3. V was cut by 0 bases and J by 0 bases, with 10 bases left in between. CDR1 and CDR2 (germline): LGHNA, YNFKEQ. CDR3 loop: CASSQEGTRSTDTQYF. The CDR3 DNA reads TGTGCCAGCAGCCAAGAAGGGACACGAAGCACAGATACGCAGTATTTT.

CDR3 region: CASSLSRVHEQFF. CDR3 nucleotides: TGTGCCAGCAGCTTATCCCGGGTCCATGAGCAGTTCTTC. This rearrangement joins TRBV7-3 to TRBJ2-1; no firm D call. Trimming shortened V by 2 bases and J by 8 bases, and 10 bases separated the two germline ends. This CDR3 is built from 13 residues. CDR1 and CDR2 from the germline V gene are SGHTA and FQGTGA.

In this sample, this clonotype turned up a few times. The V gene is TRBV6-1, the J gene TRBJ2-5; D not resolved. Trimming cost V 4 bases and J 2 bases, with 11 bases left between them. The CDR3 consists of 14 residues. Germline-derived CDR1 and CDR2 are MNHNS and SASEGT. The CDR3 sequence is CASSVVVGQETQYF. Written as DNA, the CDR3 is TGTGCCAGCAGTGTCGTCGTGGGGCAAGAGACCCAGTACTTC.